This T cell receptor (beta chain) was sequenced in a study of identical twins. The CDR3 sequence is 11 residues long. Trimming cost V 11 bases and J 3 bases, with 5 bases left between them. The germline V gene encodes CDR1 SEHNR and CDR2 FQNEAQ (reference sequence). From the 5' RACE reads, TCRdb called clonotypes with MiXCR, one entry per CDR3 protein. This sample has approximately 700,000 distinct CDR3 sequences, with around a sixth found just once. This sample was also put to use in a study of T cells expressing NK-cell markers.

Sequencing was performed on PBMCs. The genes are TRBV7-9 and TRBJ2-6; D remains ambiguous. The receptor was isolated from a woman aged 18-29 years in good health. The DNA of the CDR3 is TGTGCCGTCAGTGGGGCCAACGTCCTGACTTTC. Protein sequence: CAVSGANVLTF.